These 21 T cell receptor beta chains originate from one sample sequenced in a study of metastatic and nonmetastatic thyroid tumors. TCRdb reanalyzed the PCR reads with MiXCR. The table shows approximately 12,000 clones, with over 20% occurring only once. Among the patients, none had received any treatment before thyroid surgery. Input material: adjacent normal tissue. The source of these receptors is a female donor with papillary thyroid cancer or a benign thyroid nodule (not recorded which). Some clones in this sample may be carry-over from other donors' samples.

This clone was picked up one time. The chain carries TRBV7-6 and TRBJ2-2, with D perhaps matching TRBD1 or TRBD2 (5 bases each). CDR1 and CDR2 (germline): SGHVS, FNYEAQ. The CDR3 sequence is 15 residues long. Deletions cut 3 bases from V and 7 bases from J, with 15 bases between. The CDR3 region is CASSFGTSMDGELFF. As DNA, the CDR3 is TGTGCCAGCAGCTTCGGGACCAGTATGGACGGGGAGCTGTTTTTT.

This clone came up a few times. J is TRBJ1-2 and V is TRBV19; D is undetermined. Germline assignment: CDR1 LNHDA and CDR2 SQIVND (reference sequence). Trimming pared 1 base from V and 6 bases from J, leaving 9 bases between. The CDR3 extends over 13 amino acids. The DNA of the CDR3 is TGTGCCAGTAGTATAGGGGGTTTCGATGGCTACACCTTC. The encoded protein is CASSIGGFDGYTF. Together with reference TRBV19 and TRBJ1-2, the CDR3 gives the full variable domain: DGGITQSPKYLFRKEGQNVTLSCEQNLNHDAMYWYRQDPGQGLRLIYYSQIVNDFQKGDIAEGYSVSREKKESFPLTVTSAQKNPTAFYLCASSIGGFDGYTFGSGTRLTVV.

In its sample, this clone was seen many times. It may be a read error: a sequence one base away is much more abundant. This sample includes further DNA sequences coding for the same CDR3. The chain carries TRBV11-1 and TRBJ2-7; 7 bases fit TRBD2. The V segment lost 1 base and the J segment 2 bases; nucleotides outside the gene matches: 5. The CDR3 loop spans 15 amino acids. Germline CDR1 and CDR2: SGHAT and FQDESV (reference sequence). CDR3 DNA: TGTGCCAGCAGCTTAGGACTAGCAGGAGCCTACGAGCAGTACTTC. Translated: CASSLGLAGAYEQYF.

This clone has a count of ten or more. V usage is TRBV30 and J usage is TRBJ2-2; D may be TRBD1 or TRBD2 (6 bases each). This CDR3 is built from 14 residues. Trimming removed 0 bases at V and 9 bases at J, with 14 bases between. Germline V gene lookup returns CDR1 GTSNPN and CDR2 SVGIG (reference sequence). CDR3 sequence: CAWSVPRGGRELFF. The CDR3 coding sequence is TGTGCCTGGAGTGTACCCAGGGGAGGCCGGGAGCTGTTTTTT.

The chain links TRBV27 to TRBJ2-1; TRBD2 matches 8 bases. The CDR3 contains 14 residues. Germline V gene data show CDR1 as MNHEY and CDR2 as SMNVEV (reference sequence). Unmatched junction bases numbered 9, after V lost 5 bases and J lost 9 bases. CDR3 protein: CASSEGLGVTEQFF. The CDR3 DNA reads TGTGCCAGCAGTGAGGGACTAGGAGTCACTGAGCAGTTCTTC.

Of note for this clone: Likely a read error: the CDR3 ends without its conserved phenylalanine or tryptophan. No DNA is shown, since the ends of the CDR3 on it are uncertain; the CDR3 is the one TCRdb lists. The chain combines TRBV9 with TRBJ1-1; whether TRBD1, the table's D call, matches the DNA was not checked. CDR1 is SGDLS and CDR2 is YYNGEE in the germline V gene. Termini included, the CDR3 measures 13 amino acids. The CDR3 here is CASSAYGGTEACS.

This clone is termed medium-sized. The genes are TRBV11-2 and TRBJ1-2; no definite D call. Deletions cut 0 bases from V and 2 bases from J, with 10 bases between. The CDR3 is made up of 15 amino acids. The germline gives CDR1 SGHAT, CDR2 FQNNGV. CDR3 coding DNA: TGTGCCAGCAGCTTAGATCTTGCAGGAAACTATGGCTACACCTTC. Residues: CASSLDLAGNYGYTF.

In its sample, this clone ranks as medium-sized. The rearrangement joins TRBV12-3 or TRBV12-4 to TRBJ2-7, with D maybe TRBD2 (6 bases). V lost 6 bases to trimming and J lost 3 bases, with 15 bases between them. The CDR3 is 14 amino acids. The CDR3 spells CASSGRTGVYEQYF. The DNA for the CDR3 is TGTGCCAGCAGCGGGCGGACGGGGGTCTACGAGCAGTACTTC.

This clone was observed a few times. The J gene is TRBJ2-3, the V gene TRBV10-1, with D perhaps matching TRBD2 (6 bases). The V end lost 0 bases, the J end lost 8 bases, and 18 bases lay between the germline ends. The germline gives CDR1 WNHNN, CDR2 SYGVQD (reference sequence). This CDR3 has 16 residues. The CDR3 loop is CASSESGGTQRLTQYF. The CDR3 DNA reads TGCGCCAGCAGTGAGTCAGGAGGGACCCAGCGGCTTACGCAGTATTTT.

This clone occurred a few times. The CDR3 here is CASKSVEDTQYF. The CDR3 DNA sequence: TGTGCCAGCAAGTCTGTCGAAGATACGCAGTATTTT. This sequence joins TRBV28 and TRBJ2-3; D not certain. CDR1 and CDR2 (germline): MDHEN, SYDVKM. This CDR3 has 12 amino acids. With 7 bases removed from V and 5 bases from J, the gap between germline ends came to 10 bases.

This clone was picked up a small number of times. The gene calls are TRBV6-1 and TRBJ2-1; TRBD2 matches at 10 bases. The CDR3 spans 16 residues. Germline V CDR1 and CDR2: MNHNS, SASEGT. The J segment lost 3 bases and the V segment lost 6 bases, leaving 8 bases of the junction unmatched. The CDR3 region has the DNA TGTGCCAGCAGGATATTTGCTAGCGGGAGCTACAATGAGCAGTTCTTC. As protein: CASRIFASGSYNEQFF.

This clone showed up many times. This sequence joins TRBV6-5 and TRBJ1-6; no definite D call. With 2 bases removed from V and 10 bases from J, the gap between germline ends came to 18 bases. Per the germline V gene, CDR1 is MNHEY and CDR2 is SVGAGI. The CDR3 consists of 16 residues. CDR3 protein: CASSYTDFSLGSPLHF. CDR3 DNA sequence: TGTGCCAGCAGTTACACGGACTTCAGTCTGGGGTCACCCCTCCACTTT.

By sample fraction, this clone is medium-sized. This chain links TRBV12-3 or TRBV12-4 with TRBJ2-2; 7 nucleotides agree with TRBD1. The CDR3 contains 16 residues. The V and J ends lost 3 bases and 4 bases, in that order; junction bases with no gene match: 8. The CDR3 is CASSLVLPGGTGELFF. CDR3 coding DNA: TGTGCCAGCAGTTTGGTACTGCCAGGGGGCACCGGGGAGCTGTTTTTT.

This clone was recorded many times. V is TRBV19 and J is TRBJ1-5; D is possibly TRBD1 (6 bases). Germline CDR1 LNHDA, CDR2 SQIVND (reference sequence). The V gene lost 7 bases and the J gene lost 2 bases, with 18 bases spanning the gap. The CDR3 is made up of 16 amino acids. The CDR3 sequence: CASTQNRDSGNQPQHF. CDR3 DNA: TGTGCCAGTACCCAAAACAGGGATAGTGGCAATCAGCCCCAGCATTTT. The full variable domain, in which reference TRBV19 and TRBJ1-5 provide the parts outside the CDR3, is DGGITQSPKYLFRKEGQNVTLSCEQNLNHDAMYWYRQDPGQGLRLIYYSQIVNDFQKGDIAEGYSVSREKKESFPLTVTSAQKNPTAFYLCASTQNRDSGNQPQHFGDGTRLSIL.

The table lists this clone with many counts. The sample contains more than one DNA sequence encoding this CDR3. This chain joins TRBV5-1 and TRBJ2-7; the D gene is possibly TRBD2 (6 bases). CDR3 length: 15 residues. Germline V gene lookup returns CDR1 SGHRS and CDR2 YFSETQ. V was shortened by 3 bases and J by 0 bases, with 13 bases between the two germline ends. The CDR3 here is CASSSGLTSSYEQYF. The CDR3 DNA reads as TGCGCCAGCAGCTCGGGACTGACGAGCTCCTACGAGCAGTACTTC.

Remarks on this clone: The junction and the germline gene differ at one end; a read error may be behind it. The chain carries TRBV4-2 and TRBJ2-1; 9 bases match TRBD2. The CDR3 length is 16 residues. Per germline, CDR1 LGHNA and CDR2 YNFKEQ. The CDR3 DNA reads TGTGTCAGCAGACAGCCTAGGGCGGGAGGGCCAGGCGATCAGTTCTTC. Translating it yields CVSRQPRAGGPGDQFF.

This clone showed up many times. The chain uses TRBV2 and TRBJ1-4; no clear D gene. CDR3 length: 15 residues. Trimming took off 5 bases at V and 7 bases at J, with 17 bases between the two ends. Germline V gene data show CDR1 as SNHLY and CDR2 as FYNNEI. The CDR3 protein is CASSPVRGVLEKLFF. The CDR3 DNA sequence: TGTGCCAGCAGTCCGGTGAGAGGCGTACTTGAAAAACTGTTTTTT.

This clone was found many times. Additional DNA sequences in this sample encode the identical CDR3. The J gene is TRBJ1-2, the V gene TRBV5-6; 7 bases are a match to TRBD1. The V gene end was trimmed by 2 bases and the J gene end by 8 bases; junction bases not matched to a gene: 3. Germline V gene data show CDR1 as SGHDT and CDR2 as YYEEEE. CDR3 length equals 12 residues. The CDR3 loop is CASSFGTAGYTF. The CDR3 DNA reads TGTGCCAGCAGCTTCGGGACAGCCGGCTACACCTTC.

This clone was picked up many times. V usage is TRBV20-1 and J usage is TRBJ2-1, with D unresolved. The V and J ends lost 0 bases and 9 bases respectively, with 18 bases between them. The germline CDR1 and CDR2 sequences are DFQATT and SNEGSKA (reference sequence). The CDR3 has 15 amino acids. CDR3 residues: CSARDADPKWGEQFF. DNA of the CDR3: TGCAGTGCTAGAGATGCGGACCCTAAATGGGGTGAGCAGTTCTTC.

The genes are TRBV9 and TRBJ2-7, with D possibly TRBD2 on 5 matching bases. From germline, CDR1 is SGDLS and CDR2 YYNGEE. V was cut by 4 bases and J by 0 bases, with 11 bases left in between. This CDR3 region has 14 residues. The CDR3 loop reads CASSLGESSYEQYF. The CDR3 DNA sequence: TGTGCCAGCAGCCTTGGGGAGTCCTCCTACGAGCAGTACTTC.

To note about this clone: This could be a read error, since a much larger clone is one nucleotide away. V gene TRBV18 combines with J gene TRBJ1-1; TRBD1 matches 8 bases. The CDR3 is made up of 17 amino acids. Germline V gene sequence: CDR1 KGHSH, CDR2 LQKENI. CDR3 sequence (DNA): TGTGCCAGCTCACCAAGGGGACAGGTCTTTGGAAACACTGAAGCCCTCTTT. Its protein product is CASSPRGQVFGNTEALF.